Listed below are T cell receptor beta chains from one sample, sequenced in a study of T cell responses to AZD1222 COVID-19 vaccine. Some clones are missing from TCRdb's copy, which holds only in-frame ones; the method was immunoSEQ multiplex PCR. The sample has around 100,000 clones, over 90% seen once. The input for sequencing was peripheral blood, taken on day 0 of AZD1222 vaccination. The receptors come from an adult in good health. The CDR3 runs from the conserved cysteine through the conserved F or W. D genes are given only for firm matches. Some rows have no size entry. The others give once, few or many, or a class for an expanded clone.

D gene,V gene,J gene,clone size,CDR3 DNA,CDR3 protein
-,TRBV5-1,TRBJ1-6,-,TGCGCCAGCCGGGACAAACTAAATTCACCCCTCCACTTT,CASRDKLNSPLHF
-,TRBV30,TRBJ2-2,-,TGTGCCTGGAGTGGCCCGGGGCACAGCTTTATCTCCACCGGGGAGCTGTTTTTT,CAWSGPGHSFISTGELFF
-,TRBV28,TRBJ2-7,-,TGTGCCAGCAGTTTATCTCCCCACGAGCAGTACTTC,CASSLSPHEQYF
-,TRBV28,TRBJ2-2,-,TGTGCCAGCAGTCTCTTGACAGTTCCACAGAGCACCGGGGAGCTGTTTTTT,CASSLLTVPQSTGELFF
-,TRBV5-1,TRBJ2-7,-,TGCGCCAGCAGCTTGGGGGGTCTTTACGAGCAGTACTTC,CASSLGGLYEQYF
-,TRBV7-9,TRBJ1-2,-,TGTGCCAGCAGCTTGGAAGGGGTCGGCTACACCTTC,CASSLEGVGYTF
TRBD1,TRBV29-1,TRBJ2-1,-,TGCAGCGTTCCGGGACAGGGAATTCCCTACAATGAGCAGTTCTTC,CSVPGQGIPYNEQFF
-,TRBV6-1,TRBJ2-1,-,TGTGCCAGCAGTGAAGGGGCAAAGCGGCAGTTCTTC,CASSEGAKRQFF
TRBD1,TRBV7-2,TRBJ1-4,-,TGTGCCAGCAGCCCAACTCCGGGACAGGGAGGGGAAAAACTGTTTTTT,CASSPTPGQGGEKLFF
TRBD1,TRBV7-9,TRBJ1-4,few,TGTGCCAGCGACTTGGGACAGGGTAGTGAAAAACTGTTTTTT,CASDLGQGSEKLFF
TRBD1,TRBV5-1,TRBJ1-1,-,TGCGCCAGCAGCTCTACAGGGGAGAACACTGAAGCTTTCTTT,CASSSTGENTEAFF
-,TRBV2,TRBJ2-7,-,TGTGCCAGCAGGGGGCCATTCTCCTACGAGCAGTACTTC,CASRGPFSYEQYF
-,TRBV21-1,TRBJ2-1,-,TGTGCCAGCAGCAAACCCGGGACCCACTACAATGAGCAGTTCTTC,CASSKPGTHYNEQFF
-,TRBV5-1,TRBJ1-2,-,TGCGCCAGCAGCCCCGACAGGCACTATGGCTACACCTTC,CASSPDRHYGYTF
TRBD1,TRBV7-2,TRBJ2-7,few,TGTGCCAGCAGCCCCTACAGGGGGCAGGTCGAGCAGTACTTC,CASSPYRGQVEQYF
TRBD1,TRBV7-2,TRBJ2-7,-,TGTGCCAGCAGATCTGACAGGGGGATTCCTTCCTACGAGCAGTACTTC,CASRSDRGIPSYEQYF
-,TRBV5-4,TRBJ2-7,-,TGTGCCAGCAGTCCCGTTAGGGGGAACTCCTACGAGCAGTACTTC,CASSPVRGNSYEQYF
-,TRBV24-1,TRBJ1-5,-,TGTGCCACCAGTGATTACAACAATCAGCCCCAGCATTTT,CATSDYNNQPQHF